One sample yielded the 29 T cell receptor beta chains listed below, sequenced in a study of T cell repertoires in cytomegalovirus infection. TCRdb re-called the reads through MiXCR, storing one row per CDR3 protein. The data contain some 280,000 distinct CDR3 sequences, roughly an eighth of them singletons. The sample was PBMCs. All receptors derive from a human donor in good health (CMV status not recorded). Some clones in this sample may be carry-over from other donors' samples.

This clonotype was detected a few times. The chain is built from TRBV2 and TRBJ2-6; D possibly corresponds to TRBD1 (5 bases). Trimming left V 6 bases short and J 1 base short, with 10 bases between. Germline lookup yields CDR1 SNHLY and CDR2 FYNNEI. This CDR3 is built from 15 residues. CDR3 protein: CASRDHRSGANVLTF. As DNA, the CDR3 is TGTGCCAGCAGGGACCACAGGTCTGGGGCCAACGTCCTGACTTTC.

This chain connects TRBV28 to TRBJ2-5, with D possibly TRBD1 on 6 matching bases. V was trimmed by 6 bases and J by 1 base, leaving 15 bases between them. This CDR3 contains 15 residues. The germline gives CDR1 MDHEN, CDR2 SYDVKM. For the CDR3, the DNA is TGTGCCAGCAGCCAAGGGGGATTGGGCCAAGAGACCCAGTACTTC. This encodes CASSQGGLGQETQYF.

Many counts were recorded for this clonotype. The rearrangement uses TRBV7-8 and TRBJ1-3; D is unclear. The CDR3 has 16 amino acids. Deletions cut 0 bases from V and 1 base from J, with 10 bases between. Germline V lookup: CDR1 SGHVS, CDR2 FQNEAQ. The CDR3 DNA reads TGTGCCAGCAGCTTAGCAACACTCCGATCTGGAAACACCATATATTTT. It translates to CASSLATLRSGNTIYF.

This clonotype came up a few times. The chain combines TRBV18 with TRBJ2-7; a weak D match, TRBD1 (5 bases). Germline V gene data show CDR1 as KGHSH and CDR2 as LQKENI. CDR3 length: 14 amino acids. Trimming cost V 1 base and J 1 base, with 8 bases left between them. The CDR3 loop reads CASSPLQESYEQYF. The CDR3 nucleotides read TGTGCCAGCTCACCACTACAGGAGTCCTACGAGCAGTACTTC.

This clonotype appeared a few times. V is TRBV29-1 and J is TRBJ2-1; D is unresolved. CDR3 length: 9 residues. Germline CDR1 and CDR2: SQVTM and ANQGSEA. Trimming shortened V by 8 bases and J by 8 bases, and 7 bases separated the two germline ends. CDR3 amino acids: CSPCDEQFF. The CDR3 DNA reads as TGCAGCCCTTGTGATGAGCAGTTCTTC.

The chain carries TRBV7-3 and TRBJ2-3, with D possibly being TRBD1 (6 bases). The CDR3 totals 13 residues. From germline, CDR1 is SGHTA and CDR2 FQGTGA. V was cut by 5 bases and J by 5 bases, with 11 bases left in between. The CDR3 protein is CASSEDRRDTQYF. The CDR3 DNA sequence: TGTGCCAGCAGCGAAGACAGGCGAGATACGCAGTATTTT.

This clonotype turned up a few times. The rearrangement links TRBV20-1 to TRBJ1-2, with D perhaps TRBD1 (6 bases). Germline assignment: CDR1 DFQATT and CDR2 SNEGSKA (reference sequence). The CDR3 is made up of 12 amino acids. Trimming took off 4 bases at V and 3 bases at J, with 9 bases between the two ends. The CDR3, as DNA: TGCAGTGCTACACAGGGAGACTATGGCTACACCTTC. It encodes CSATQGDYGYTF.

This clonotype was picked up many times. The V call is TRBV7-2, the J call TRBJ2-5; 8 nucleotides agree with TRBD2. The CDR3 totals 16 residues. From germline, CDR1 is SGHTA and CDR2 FQGNSA. After removal of 4 bases from V and 6 bases from J, the junction contained 13 bases not matched to a gene. CDR3 bases: TGTGCCAGCAGCTCCACCGGGACTAGTCCCGGGAAGACCCAGTACTTC. Amino acids: CASSSTGTSPGKTQYF.

This clonotype has at least ten counts. J is TRBJ2-1 and V is TRBV7-2; 8 bases are a match to TRBD2. This CDR3 is 15 amino acids long. The J segment lost 7 bases and the V segment lost 2 bases, leaving 7 bases of the junction unmatched. CDR1 is SGHTA and CDR2 is FQGNSA in the germline V gene. CDR3 sequence: CASSLSSGTKNEQFF. The CDR3 bases are TGTGCCAGCAGCTTAAGTAGCGGGACAAAAAATGAGCAGTTCTTC.

Many counts were recorded for this clonotype. The rearrangement joins TRBV7-9 to TRBJ2-3; TRBD2 matches 8 bases. This CDR3 is built from 16 residues. Germline CDR1 reads SEHNR; CDR2 reads FQNEAQ (reference sequence). Germline trimming cut 4 bases from V and 3 bases from J; bases unmatched to any gene: 9. The CDR3 bases are TGTGCCAGCAGCTCCATACTAGCGGATAAGACAGATACGCAGTATTTT. Translating it yields CASSSILADKTDTQYF.

The chain has TRBV2 and TRBJ2-3, with 12 bases lining up with TRBD1. The germline gives CDR1 SNHLY, CDR2 FYNNEI. The ends lost 4 bases at V and 4 bases at J; junction bases unmatched: 6. This CDR3 is 16 amino acids long. This chain's CDR3 is CASSATGTGGPDTQYF. Written as DNA, the CDR3 is TGTGCCAGCAGTGCCACCGGGACAGGGGGCCCAGATACGCAGTATTTT.

This clonotype was counted at least ten times. This chain joins TRBV7-2 and TRBJ2-7; 7 positions match TRBD2. This CDR3 comprises 16 residues. In germline, CDR1 is SGHTA, CDR2 FQGNSA. The V gene end was trimmed by 4 bases and the J gene end by 3 bases; junction bases not matched to a gene: 12. This CDR3 is CASSSRRPGGSYEQYF. CDR3 DNA sequence: TGTGCCAGCAGCTCCCGTCGTCCGGGAGGAAGCTACGAGCAGTACTTC.

This clonotype was seen only a few times. The chain combines TRBV4-1 with TRBJ1-1; D is possibly TRBD1 (5 bases). Trimming removed 1 base from V and 1 base from J, with 10 bases in between. CDR3 length: 15 residues. Germline CDR1 reads MGHRA; CDR2 reads YSYEKL. DNA for the CDR3: TGCGCCAGCAGCCAAGGGAAGGGGCAGAACACTGAAGCTTTCTTT. Translating gives CASSQGKGQNTEAFF.

There are many counts of this clonotype. CDR3 in DNA: TGTGCCAGCAGCTTAGTACAGGGGGCGCAGAACACCGGGGAGCTGTTTTTT. Its translation is CASSLVQGAQNTGELFF. This sequence joins TRBV7-2 and TRBJ2-2; 9 bases are shared with TRBD1. V was clipped by 1 base and J by 1 base; unmatched bases: 4. The CDR3 is 17 residues long. Germline V CDR1 and CDR2: SGHTA, FQGNSA.

Only a few counts were recorded for this clonotype. The rearrangement uses TRBV29-1 and TRBJ1-1; D uncertain. Germline CDR1 is SQVTM and CDR2 is ANQGSEA. This CDR3 spans 15 amino acids. V dropped 0 bases and J dropped 8 bases, with 19 bases sitting between them. The CDR3 sequence is CSVEDRSRITQEAFF. The CDR3, as DNA: TGCAGCGTTGAAGATCGTTCCAGGATAACCCAGGAAGCTTTCTTT.

The table lists this clonotype with many counts. DNA for the CDR3: TGTGCCAGTAGTATAGCAGGGGGCCAGCCCCAGCATTTT. Translation: CASSIAGGQPQHF. The chain carries TRBV19 and TRBJ1-5, with 8 positions matching TRBD1. Germline lookup yields CDR1 LNHDA and CDR2 SQIVND (reference sequence). Trimming cost V 1 base and J 7 bases; bases outside gene matches: 0. The CDR3 spans 13 residues. Using reference TRBV19 and TRBJ1-5 for the parts outside the CDR3, the full variable domain is DGGITQSPKYLFRKEGQNVTLSCEQNLNHDAMYWYRQDPGQGLRLIYYSQIVNDFQKGDIAEGYSVSREKKESFPLTVTSAQKNPTAFYLCASSIAGGQPQHFGDGTRLSIL.

This chain joins TRBV2 and TRBJ2-1; D uncertain. Germline V lookup: CDR1 SNHLY, CDR2 FYNNEI. The CDR3 loop spans 14 amino acids. V was shortened by 4 bases and J by 4 bases, with 11 bases between the two germline ends. The CDR3 nucleotides are TGTGCCAGCAGTGCCGAGCACGAGTACAATGAGCAGTTCTTC. Amino acids: CASSAEHEYNEQFF.

The chain links TRBV7-8 to TRBJ2-3; D is perhaps TRBD1 or TRBD2 (5 bases each). The CDR3 contains 14 residues. Germline assignment: CDR1 SGHVS and CDR2 FQNEAQ. V lost 5 bases, J lost 4 bases, and 13 bases lay in between. CDR3 nucleotide sequence: TGTGCCAGCAGCCCCACTGGGGGAGCAGATACGCAGTATTTT. Translated, it gives CASSPTGGADTQYF. Full variable domain (missing parts from reference TRBV7-8 and TRBJ2-3): GAGVSQSPRYKVAKRGQDVALRCDPISGHVSLFWYQQALGQGPEFLTYFQNEAQLDKSGLPSDRFFAERPEGSVSTLKIQRTQQEDSAVYLCASSPTGGADTQYFGPGTRLTVL.

This clonotype has ten or more counts. The CDR3 sequence is CASSLISPGLTPHEQYF. Here the CDR3 DNA reads TGTGCCAGCAGCCTCATCTCACCGGGACTAACCCCCCACGAGCAGTACTTC. The J gene is TRBJ2-7, the V gene TRBV7-2; 7 nucleotides line up with TRBD2. Germline V lookup: CDR1 SGHTA, CDR2 FQGNSA. This CDR3 is 17 amino acids long. V lost 5 bases and J lost 5; bases outside the gene matches: 18.

This clonotype was detected many times. The V call is TRBV7-9, the J call TRBJ2-1; TRBD2 aligns across 7 bases. The J segment lost 8 bases and the V segment lost 3 bases, leaving 19 bases of the junction unmatched. Germline CDR1 SEHNR, CDR2 FQNEAQ (reference sequence). This CDR3 contains 18 residues. Here the CDR3 reads CASSFPRASGLYIHEQFF. The CDR3 DNA reads as TGTGCCAGCAGCTTCCCCCGCGCTAGCGGTCTCTACATACATGAGCAGTTCTTC.

The sample holds a few counts of this clonotype. V and J are TRBV28 and TRBJ2-1; TRBD1 aligns across 8 bases. The CDR3 is 14 amino acids. With V trimmed by 4 bases and J by 4 bases, 3 bases remained unmatched. Germline CDR1 MDHEN, CDR2 SYDVKM. CDR3 in DNA: TGTGCCAGCAGTTGGGGACAGGTGTACAATGAGCAGTTCTTC. Its protein is CASSWGQVYNEQFF.

Points on this clonotype: Just one base apart from a much larger clone, this may be a read error. DNA of the CDR3: TGTGCCAGCAGCTTACGACAGGGAAATTCACCCCTCCACTTT. Its protein is CASSLRQGNSPLHF. V is TRBV7-9 and J is TRBJ1-6, with TRBD1 matching 7 bases. V shed 2 bases, J shed 7 bases, and the junction held 2 bases outside the gene matches. In germline, CDR1 is SEHNR, CDR2 FQNEAQ (reference sequence). The CDR3 totals 14 residues.

This clonotype was recorded many times. J is TRBJ2-7 and V is TRBV7-9, with TRBD2 matching over 9 bases. This CDR3 has 15 amino acids. Germline trimming cut 5 bases from V and 1 base from J; bases unmatched to any gene: 6. Germline V gives CDR1 SEHNR, CDR2 FQNEAQ (reference sequence). CDR3 nucleotides: TGTGCCAGCAGCGCCATTAGCGGGAGTTCCTACGAGCAGTACTTC. Translating gives CASSAISGSSYEQYF.

This clonotype was seen repeatedly, ten times or more. The V call is TRBV27, the J call TRBJ2-7; maybe TRBD2 (6 bases). The CDR3 totals 14 residues. Germline CDR1 MNHEY, CDR2 SMNVEV (reference sequence). V lost 3 bases to trimming and J lost 4 bases, with 13 bases between them. CDR3 protein: CASSFGGSGYEQYF. CDR3 bases: TGTGCCAGCAGTTTTGGAGGGAGTGGGTACGAGCAGTACTTC.

This clonotype was detected a few times. This sequence joins TRBV12-3 or TRBV12-4 and TRBJ1-2; D remains unclear. The CDR3 totals 12 residues. V shed 3 bases and J shed 8 bases, with 10 bases lying between them. The CDR3 DNA reads TGTGCCAGCAGTTTTAGCGCCGGGGGCTACACCTTC. Its translation: CASSFSAGGYTF.

This clonotype has a count of ten or more. CDR3 sequence reads: CASSGPGPGEQFF. CDR3 nucleotides: TGTGCCAGCAGCGGCCCTGGGCCGGGGGAGCAGTTCTTC. The chain employs TRBV7-2 and TRBJ2-1; weak D call: TRBD2 (5 bases). CDR3 size: 13 residues. The germline V gene has CDR1 SGHTA and CDR2 FQGNSA. Trimming left V 5 bases short and J 10 bases short, with 15 bases between.

This clonotype was detected ten times or more. The chain carries TRBV7-2 and TRBJ2-5, with 7 bases identical to TRBD1. The length of the CDR3 is 15 residues. Germline V CDR1 and CDR2: SGHTA, FQGNSA. Trimming cost V 5 bases and J 1 base; bases outside gene matches: 7. In DNA form, the CDR3 reads TGTGCCAGCAGCCGTGACAGGGCGATCCAAGAGACCCAGTACTTC. It encodes CASSRDRAIQETQYF.

This clonotype was recorded many times. The V call is TRBV7-2, the J call TRBJ1-2; a possible D gene is TRBD1 (5 bases). CDR1 is SGHTA, CDR2 FQGNSA, per germline. Between the trimmed V and J ends, which lost 6 bases and 5 bases, there was a span of 19 bases. The length of the CDR3 is 15 residues. The CDR3 coding sequence is TGTGCCAGCAGTTTGCTGGCCGGGACGGCATATGGCTACACCTTC. This encodes CASSLLAGTAYGYTF.

At least ten counts were recorded for this clonotype. J is TRBJ1-1 and V is TRBV6-1; no definite D call. CDR1 is MNHNS and CDR2 is SASEGT in the germline V gene. Trimming removed 4 bases from V and 7 bases from J, with 13 bases in between. This CDR3 has 13 amino acids. The CDR3: CASSVTTFGEAFF. CDR3 in DNA: TGTGCCAGCAGTGTGACGACTTTCGGTGAAGCTTTCTTT.